This T cell receptor beta chain was documented in a study of cytomegalovirus exposure and HLA in healthy donors (dated by TCRdb to between 2016 and 2019). Notes on the research overall: According to an earlier analysis of several hundred of the donors, 150 million to 200 million T cells yielded 90 million to 140 million unique TCR beta sequences and 250 to 350 Gb of sequence data. An early release that covered some 640 HLA-typed donors contained approximately 300 gigabases of sequencing data and 65 million to 100 million unique TCR sequences. Of the approximately 400 genotyped donors, around 81% fell in the genetic ancestry cluster associated with self-reported Caucasian donors. The study aimed to test whether cataloging public T cell receptors could reveal signatures of past pathogen exposure. The T cell repertoires of some 700 subjects were profiled by immunosequencing and related to cytomegalovirus serostatus. In addition to the first cohort of roughly 700 subjects, a separate validation cohort of 100 to 150 different subjects was used. High-throughput TCR immunosequencing, statistical association of individual TCRs with disease status, and machine learning were combined to predict cytomegalovirus infection status. A later analysis re-analyzed previously published TCR beta repertoires from 660 or so donors and added high-resolution HLA genotyping to study TCR occurrence patterns. Rather than drawing on any new phenotypic data, the later analysis identified candidate immune exposures from TCR beta sequences and the way those sequences occurred across donors. An earlier analysis of roughly 580 of the donors used high-throughput TCR beta sequencing to judge whether each TCR beta V gene segment behaved as functional or pseudogenic. Alongside the repertoire data, information on donor age, sex, ethnicity and CMV serostatus was compiled. Genome-wide SNP genotypes for about 65% of the 666 donors were used in a later genetic analysis, which treated that subset as a discovery cohort. Every discovery cohort repertoire had been produced on one sequencing platform. HLA typing included class I and class II loci at four-digit resolution. Typing coverage varied by locus: roughly 629-630 donors for A, B, C, DRB1 and DQB1; 500 to 550 for DQA1; 606 for DPA1; roughly 470 for DPB1. Roughly five DR-DQ haplotypes were treated as single units for association and clustering because of strong linkage in the cohort. On average, 235,054 unique TCR beta nucleotide sequences were sequenced per donor among roughly 430 genotyped donors of the cohort, with roughly 18% of those sequences being non-productive. Study-wide findings and limitations: A further reported finding was that TCR beta sequences accurately predicted the HLA-A and HLA-B alleles for most subjects in the first cohort. Immune exposure information for the cohort was limited to CMV serostatus. In a later analysis, HLA-associated TCR beta chains showed more clonal expansion and lower generation probabilities than non-associated chains that were equally common. The sequencing pipeline was judged likely to have produced a cluster of highly shared sequence variants as a technical artifact. Linkage disequilibrium might explain the correlated functional status among segregating V segments, but an unknown experimental factor could not be excluded. Assigning TCR associations to individual alleles was difficult when HLA alleles, especially DR and DQ, strongly co-occurred. Most TCR sequences were observed very rarely across donors, whereas some public TCRs were present in many individuals. Because HLA typing was missing for some donors at each locus, association tests included only the typed subset. The authors suggested that the approach could potentially be extended to other disease states and immunological phenotypes. In a later genetic analysis, a missense DCLRE1C variant was associated with V-gene and J-gene trimming of TCR beta chains, and the association was replicated in an independent cohort. The 87-base-pair reads could not distinguish some IMGT-functional V segments, including TRBV6-2 and TRBV6-3, so those segments were excluded. According to a later analysis, most CMV-associated TCR beta chains appeared to be HLA-restricted, and the HLA associations seemed to be driven largely by CMV exposure. The presence/absence analyses assumed that sequencing depth was roughly uniform across donors, and that assumption may not be true. Because counts were too low, roughly 18 rarely observed V segments, including chromosome 9 orphons, were left out of the earlier analysis of about 620 of the donors. In an earlier analysis of approximately 590 of the donors, most TCR beta V segments appeared in productive rearrangements about 90% or about 30% of the time, broadly matching IMGT annotations. In a later analysis, several top co-occurrence clusters were reported to appear linked to parvovirus B19, influenza, CMV and Epstein-Barr virus. In a later analysis, the rate of TCR association differed among HLA loci, with DRB1 alleles having the most associated TCRs and HLA-C alleles having the fewest. In both the original and validation cohorts, the classifier was reported to diagnose cytomegalovirus status with high specificity and sensitivity. Three of the identified cytomegalovirus-associated TCR beta chains were confirmed in vitro to be specific for cytomegalovirus antigens. At a false discovery rate of 0.05, a later analysis linked about 17,000 TCR beta sequences to specific HLA alleles. In a later genetic analysis, fewer N-insertions in productive TCRs were reported among donors in an Asian-associated ancestry cluster than the 666-donor mean. In the study, roughly 160 TCR beta chains were listed as associated with cytomegalovirus. Only TCR beta chains were sequenced in this cohort, and the absence of alpha or paired-chain data limited detectable features.

The method was the immunoSEQ multiplex PCR assay. For the multiplex PCR, a mixture combining 60 forward primers for TCR Vbeta segments and 13 reverse primers for TCR Jbeta segments was used. The CDR3 region of rearranged TCR beta genes was amplified from genomic DNA with a multiplex PCR assay. The amplified TCR beta libraries were sequenced on the Illumina HiSeq System as 87-base-pair reads. In the original analysis: In a later analysis, tens of millions of unique TCR beta chains were counted across the approximately 640 repertoires, and roughly 11 million of these chains were shared by at least two donors. Raw reads were error-corrected and collapsed into unique sequences with a nearest-neighbor algorithm that merged closely related sequences to remove PCR and sequencing errors. Alignment of CDR3 sequences to IMGT reference sequences was used to assign V, D and J gene segments. Each retained sequence needed at least a six-nucleotide match to both a V gene segment and a J gene segment. A rearrangement counted as productive if the CDR3 had no stop codons and remained in frame with V and J, and every other rearrangement counted as non-productive. Following IMGT convention, CDR3 was defined as the stretch from the second conserved V-encoded cysteine up to the conserved J-encoded phenylalanine. The earlier analysis of about 590 of the donors excluded sequences that lacked an unambiguous match to a single V gene segment. In an earlier analysis of approximately 610 of the donors, V segments were called functional above 56.7% productive rearrangements and were called segregating when the between-donor standard deviation exceeded 5%. A statistical classification framework was built for diagnosing cytomegalovirus status from the catalog of TCR beta chain sequences. V and J gene assignment, in a later analysis, came from comparing TCR nucleotide sequences with IMGT/GENE-DB human TR gene sequences. In a later analysis, CDR3 sequences and most-parsimonious VDJ recombination scenarios were assigned using the TCRdist pipeline. A later analysis defined each TCR beta chain by its CDR3 amino acid sequence plus V-gene family, and excluded reads lacking a unique V-gene family. A later analysis removed 550 to 650 highly shared, low-generation-probability nucleotide sequences to deal with suspected cross-contamination and a sequencing artifact. In a later analysis, a clonal expansion index for each public chain was calculated from normalized within-repertoire ranks of inferred template counts. In a later analysis, generation probabilities were computed using a VDJ recombination model fitted to out-of-frame rearrangements, and the results were checked against IGoR. In a later analysis, TCR-TCR, TCR-HLA and TCR-CMV co-occurrence was scored with hypergeometric tests, and a repertoire-size bias correction was applied to TCR pairs. In a later analysis, false discovery rates were estimated by permuting HLA or CMV assignments 20 times. A later analysis grouped co-occurring TCRs with DBSCAN, adding TCRdist sequence similarity when clustering within HLA-allele-positive subsets. Repertoires with fewer than 30,000 or more than 120,000 public chains were left out of co-occurrence clustering, as were four to six repertoires with anomalous nucleotide sharing. TCRdb obtained this table from immuneACCESS and retained in-frame rearrangements with V and J assigned. These tables miss some clones; where compared with another copy, unresolved V genes account for less than half of the shortfall, and the remainder is unexplained. That table is the source of V, J and clone size, and D and trimming were worked out from the DNA. The sample has 90,000 or so clones on record, around four fifths of them singletons. The ten largest clones take up around 3.2% of the sample.

The CDR3 totals 13 residues, both ends included. CDR1 and CDR2, per the germline V gene (reference sequence), are LNHNV and YYDKDF. As to this clone: Which antigen it targets is not known. The conserved closing phenylalanine or tryptophan is absent in this CDR3, likely reflecting a read error. Because the CDR3's place on the DNA is in doubt, the DNA is left out and the CDR3 is given as listed by TCRdb.

In total, 500 to 700 healthy bone marrow donors made up the cohort. At the time of sampling, every cohort member was nominally healthy, though immune exposures that went unrecorded were likely present. The donor was CMV seropositive and was included in the group of 250 to 300 seropositive cohort members. Every donor gave a peripheral blood sample, and the peripheral blood mononuclear cells from that sample were used for TCR beta sequencing. Genomic DNA was extracted from the blood cell samples with the Qiagen DNeasy Blood Extraction Kit. This receptor was identified in a man aged 30-40 years in good health and CMV-seropositive. The sample consisted of PBMCs. The chain links TRBV15 with TRBJ1-4; the D call of TRBD1 is as the table states it, not checked on the DNA. The CDR3 protein: CATSREYGDMSHI.